This TCR beta chain appears in the sequencing data of a study of graft-versus-host responses after intestinal transplantation. Looking at the study overall: Anti-thymocyte globulin served as induction for all recipients, who then took tacrolimus and steroids for three to four years.

A note on this clone: What it binds is not known.

TCRdb keeps only in-frame clones here, not all; method: immunoSEQ multiplex PCR. Counted here are approximately 38,000 clones, over 80% occurring once; the ten biggest clones make up 3.5%. Germline V gene lookup returns CDR1 SGDLS and CDR2 YYNGEE. Losses at the gene ends were 4 bases for V and 5 bases for J; bases not matched to a gene: 11. CDR3 length: 15 residues. Findings of the study overall: An association linked early post-transplant HvG declines with peak circulating GvH clone levels.

This chain connects TRBV9 to TRBJ2-7, with TRBD1 identical over 8 bases. This sequence was found in a human patient who received an intestinal transplant, so some T cells may come from the graft donor. Material: PBMCs, obtained approximately 1,000 days after transplant. The CDR3 loop is CASSTRTGFADEQYF. The CDR3 nucleotides are TGTGCCAGCAGCACCCGGACAGGGTTTGCGGACGAGCAGTACTTC.